One T cell receptor (beta chain) is described in this entry. The ends were cut back, 5 bases at V and 14 bases at J, with 13 bases in the middle. This CDR3 spans 11 amino acids. The germline V gene has CDR1 LGHDT and CDR2 YNNKEL (reference sequence). The data stem from a study of yellow fever vaccine responses in identical twins. MiXCR, run by TCRdb on the RT-PCR reads, gives a single entry per CDR3 protein. The table includes under 6,000 distinct CDR3 sequences, less than 85% detected once. The sequence came from a woman aged 18 to 35 who received the yellow fever vaccine. This chain joins TRBV3-1 and TRBJ2-1; no definite D call. The material sequenced was T cells from blood (PBMCs), unsorted or a sorted subset (not recorded which), taken before or after yellow fever vaccination (not recorded which). CDR3: CASSEMGYEFF. In DNA form, the CDR3 reads TGTGCCAGCAGCGAAATGGGGTACGAGTTCTTC.